In its sample, the clone carrying this T cell receptor (beta chain) was seen many times. Its antigen is as yet unknown. Regarding time point: sample taken at primary tumor resection. The germline CDR1 and CDR2 sequences are DFQATT and SNEGSKA (reference sequence). The V end was cut by 6 bases, the J end by 2 bases, with 13 bases between. CDR3 size: 13 residues. MiXCR, run by TCRdb on the 5' RACE reads, gives a single entry per CDR3 protein. The sample consists of some 13,000 distinct CDR3 sequences, 3.5% to 4.5% of them appearing once. The data were obtained in a study of spatial heterogeneity in lung cancer. Findings and caveats of the study: The number of expanded tumor alpha and beta chains correlated with mutation number.

The gene calls are TRBV20-1 and TRBJ1-1, with a possible D match to TRBD1 (6 bases). The clonotype was recovered from a male donor with early-stage non-small cell lung cancer. Sequenced here: lung tumor tissue, sampled at surgery. CDR3 DNA: TGCAGTGCCCTGGGACATTCCAACACTGAAGCTTTCTTT. Its translation: CSALGHSNTEAFF.